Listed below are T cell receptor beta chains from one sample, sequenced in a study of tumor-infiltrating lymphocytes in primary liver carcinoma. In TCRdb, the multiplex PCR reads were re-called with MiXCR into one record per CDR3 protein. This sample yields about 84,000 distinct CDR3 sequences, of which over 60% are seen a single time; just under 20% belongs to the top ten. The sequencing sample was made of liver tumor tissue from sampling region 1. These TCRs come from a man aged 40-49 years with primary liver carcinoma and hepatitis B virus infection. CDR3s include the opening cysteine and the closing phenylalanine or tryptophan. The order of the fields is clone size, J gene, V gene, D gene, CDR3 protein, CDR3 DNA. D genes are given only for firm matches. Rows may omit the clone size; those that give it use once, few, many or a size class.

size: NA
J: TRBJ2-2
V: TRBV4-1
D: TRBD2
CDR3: CASSQSSGNTGELSF
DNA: TGTGCCAGCAGCCAATCTAGCGGGAACACCGGGGAGCTGTCTTTT

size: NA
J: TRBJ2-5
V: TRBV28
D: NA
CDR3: CASSLNWLGGETQYF
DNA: TGTGCCAGCAGTTTAAACTGGTTGGGGGGAGAGACCCAGTACTTC

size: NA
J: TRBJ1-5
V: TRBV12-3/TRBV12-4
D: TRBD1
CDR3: CASSFGQGKGPQHF
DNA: TGTGCCAGCAGTTTTGGACAGGGCAAGGGGCCCCAGCATTTT

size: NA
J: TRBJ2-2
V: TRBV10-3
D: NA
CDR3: CAISEIAAGEPFF
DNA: TGTGCCATCAGTGAGATTGCCGCCGGGGAGCCGTTTTTT

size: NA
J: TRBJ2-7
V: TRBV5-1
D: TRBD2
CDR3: CTRSLELAGGPKKYF
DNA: TGCACCAGGAGCTTGGAGCTAGCGGGAGGGCCGAAAAAGTACTTC

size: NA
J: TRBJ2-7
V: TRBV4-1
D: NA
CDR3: CSSSPPNDSPPREQYF
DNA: TGCAGCAGCAGCCCACCAAACGACAGCCCTCCGAGGGAGCAGTACTTC

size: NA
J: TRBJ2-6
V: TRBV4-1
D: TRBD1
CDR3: CASSQDGLGQASPGTNVLTF
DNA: TGCGCCAGTAGCCAAGATGGGCTCGGACAGGCGTCCCCTGGGACCAACGTCCTGACTTTC

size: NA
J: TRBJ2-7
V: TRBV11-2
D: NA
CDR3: CASRSYYEQYF
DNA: TGTGCCAGCAGGTCCTACTACGAGCAGTACTTC

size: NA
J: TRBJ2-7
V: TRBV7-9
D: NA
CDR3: CARSHPVEGKTFNPYEQYF
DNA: TGTGCCAGGAGCCATCCTGTGGAGGGCAAAACGTTCAACCCCTACGAGCAGTACTTC

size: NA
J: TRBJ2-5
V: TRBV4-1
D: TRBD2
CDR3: CASNPRLAGAQETHYF
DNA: TGCGCCAGCAACCCCCGGTTAGCGGGAGCCCAAGAGACCCACTACTTC

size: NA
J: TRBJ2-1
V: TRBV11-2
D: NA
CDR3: CASNQLRSSDYNEQFF
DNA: TGTGCCAGCAATCAACTCAGGTCTAGCGACTACAATGAGCAGTTCTTC

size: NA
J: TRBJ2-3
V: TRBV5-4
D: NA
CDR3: CASSLDWAGRPDTQYF
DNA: TGTGCCAGCAGCTTGGACTGGGCGGGGAGGCCAGATACGCAGTATTTT

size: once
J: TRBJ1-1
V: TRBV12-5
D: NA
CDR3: CVSGYTGHQNTEAFF
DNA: TGTGTTAGTGGTTACACGGGACACCAGAACACTGAAGCTTTCTTT

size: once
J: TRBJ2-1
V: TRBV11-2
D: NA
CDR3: CATGQDHPPYNEQFF
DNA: TGTGCCACCGGGCAAGACCATCCTCCCTACAATGAGCAGTTCTTC

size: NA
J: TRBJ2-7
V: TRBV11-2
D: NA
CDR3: CASSLANGAYEEYF
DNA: TGTGCCAGTAGCTTAGCCAACGGAGCCTACGAGGAGTACTTC

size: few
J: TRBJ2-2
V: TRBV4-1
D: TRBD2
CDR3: CASSQSSGNTGELPF
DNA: TGCGCCAGCAGCCAATCTAGCGGGAACACCGGGGAGCTGCCTTTT

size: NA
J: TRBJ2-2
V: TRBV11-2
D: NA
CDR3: CARSGWSARELFF
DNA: TGTGCCAGGAGCGGGTGGTCAGCCAGGGAGCTGTTTTTT

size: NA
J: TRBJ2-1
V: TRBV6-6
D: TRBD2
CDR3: CTSMGGLAGAKTYNEQFF
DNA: TGTACCAGCATGGGCGGCCTAGCGGGAGCAAAAACCTACAATGAACAGTTCTTC

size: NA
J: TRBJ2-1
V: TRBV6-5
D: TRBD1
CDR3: CASSTSETGVSYNEQFF
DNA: TGTGCCAGCAGTACGTCCGAGACAGGGGTTTCCTACAATGAGCAGTTCTTC

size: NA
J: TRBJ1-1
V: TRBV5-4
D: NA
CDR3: CTGSLELGRSTEAFF
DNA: TGTACCGGCAGCTTGGAACTGGGGAGGAGCACTGAAGCTTTCTTT

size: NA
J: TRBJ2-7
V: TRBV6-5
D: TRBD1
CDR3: CASNPGQGRYEQYF
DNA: TGTGCCAGCAACCCGGGACAGGGGCGCTACGAGCAGTACTTC

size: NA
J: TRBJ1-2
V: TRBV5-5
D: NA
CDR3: CASRLGQFYGYTF
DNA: TGTGCTAGCAGATTGGGACAATTCTATGGCTACACCTTC

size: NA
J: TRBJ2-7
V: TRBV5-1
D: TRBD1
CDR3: CASSLPGGSYKQYF
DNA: TGCGCCAGCAGCTTGCCAGGGGGTTCCTACAAGCAATACTTC

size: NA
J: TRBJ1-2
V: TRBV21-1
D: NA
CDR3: CASSKATGEAYCYTF
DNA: TGTGCCAGCAGCAAAGCGACAGGGGAGGCCTATTGCTACACCTTC

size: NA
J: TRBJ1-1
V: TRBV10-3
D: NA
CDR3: CAIRSEGTEAFF
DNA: TGTGCCATCAGGTCTGAGGGGACTGAAGCTTTCTTT

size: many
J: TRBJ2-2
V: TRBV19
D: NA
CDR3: CASTYSGKNTGELFF
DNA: TGTGCCAGTACCTACTCAGGGAAGAACACCGGGGAGCTGTTTTTT

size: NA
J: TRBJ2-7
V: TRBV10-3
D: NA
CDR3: CPISALPPGRGFGEWYF
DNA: TGTCCCATCAGTGCCCTTCCCCCGGGACGGGGGTTCGGCGAGTGGTACTTC

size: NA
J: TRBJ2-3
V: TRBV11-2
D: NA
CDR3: CANSAWADMQYF
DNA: TGTGCCAACAGCGCCTGGGCAGATATGCAGTATTTT

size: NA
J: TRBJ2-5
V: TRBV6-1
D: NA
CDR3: CVTGGGSGHGETQYF
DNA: TGTGTCACCGGTGGGGGGTCAGGTCATGGGGAGACCCAGTACTTC

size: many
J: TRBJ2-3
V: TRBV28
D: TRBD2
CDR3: CASSLILAGAHTQYF
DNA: TGTGCCAGCAGTTTAATCCTAGCGGGAGCCCATACGCAGTATTTT

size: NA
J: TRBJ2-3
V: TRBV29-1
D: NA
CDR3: CSVGPAGRHTDTKYF
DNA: TGCAGCGTTGGGCCCGCGGGGAGGCACACGGATACGAAGTATTTT

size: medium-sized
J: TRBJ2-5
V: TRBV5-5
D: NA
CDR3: CASSLGLARGYQETQYF
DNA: TGTGCCAGCAGCTTGGGGCTAGCAAGAGGGTACCAAGAGACCCAGTACTTC

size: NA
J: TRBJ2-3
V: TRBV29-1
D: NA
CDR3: CSVEKARHTQYF
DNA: TGCAGCGTTGAAAAGGCGAGGCATACCCAGTATTTT

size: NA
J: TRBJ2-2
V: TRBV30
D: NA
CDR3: CAWSARRRTGELFF
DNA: TGTGCCTGGAGTGCCAGGAGAAGAACCGGGGAGCTGTTTTTT

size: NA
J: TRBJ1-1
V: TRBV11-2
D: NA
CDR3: CTSSRMGGRGFGTEPFF
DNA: TGTACCAGCAGCCGAATGGGGGGACGGGGGTTCGGCACTGAACCTTTCTTT

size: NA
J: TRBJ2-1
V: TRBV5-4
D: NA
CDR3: CASISGSTGRAADEQFF
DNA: TGTGCCAGCATCAGTGGGAGCACCGGCCGCGCAGCCGATGAGCAGTTCTTC

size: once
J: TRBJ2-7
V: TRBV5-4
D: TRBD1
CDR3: CTSSSAGQASSSYERYF
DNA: TGTACCAGCAGCTCCGCGGGACAGGCATCCTCATCCTACGAGCGGTACTTC

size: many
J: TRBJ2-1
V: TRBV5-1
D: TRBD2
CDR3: CASLGRGANEQFF
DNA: TGCGCCAGCCTCGGGAGGGGGGCCAATGAGCAGTTCTTC

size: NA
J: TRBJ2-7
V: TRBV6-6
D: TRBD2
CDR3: CVSSLASLAGYEQYF
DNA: TGTGTCAGCAGCTTAGCCTCTCTAGCGGGCTACGAGCAGTACTTC

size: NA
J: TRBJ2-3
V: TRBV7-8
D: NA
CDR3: CVSGVAGPDTQYF
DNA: TGTGTCAGCGGTGTGGCGGGACCAGATACGCAGTATTTT

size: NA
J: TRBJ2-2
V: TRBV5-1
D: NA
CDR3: CASSLMFGGTGNVGELFF
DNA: TGCGCCAGCAGCTTGATGTTTGGAGGGACGGGGAACGTCGGGGAGCTGTTTTTT

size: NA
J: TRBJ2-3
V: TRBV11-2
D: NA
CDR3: CAGSIRAIDTQYF
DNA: TGTGCCGGCAGCATCCGGGCAATAGATACGCAGTATTTT

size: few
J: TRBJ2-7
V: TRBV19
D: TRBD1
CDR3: CASKPGTAAYEQYF
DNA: TGTGCCAGTAAACCCGGGACAGCCGCCTACGAGCAGTACTTC

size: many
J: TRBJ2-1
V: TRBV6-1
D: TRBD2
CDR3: CASIALAGLHNEQFF
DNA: TGTGCCAGCATTGCACTAGCGGGCCTGCACAATGAGCAGTTCTTC

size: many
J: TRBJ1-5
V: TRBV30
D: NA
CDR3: CACKTSNQPQHF
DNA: TGTGCCTGCAAGACAAGCAATCAGCCCCAGCATTTT

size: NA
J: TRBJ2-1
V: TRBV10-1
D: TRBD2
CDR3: CAGSERLGGLTSGTTNEQFF
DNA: TGCGCCGGCAGTGAGAGGTTGGGGGGCCTGACTAGCGGGACTACTAATGAGCAGTTCTTC

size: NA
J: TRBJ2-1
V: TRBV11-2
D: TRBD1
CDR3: CASSLGWIGGINEQFF
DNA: TGCGCCAGCAGCTTAGGGTGGATAGGGGGCATTAATGAGCAGTTCTTC

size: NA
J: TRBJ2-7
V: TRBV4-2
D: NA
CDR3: CASSQEGGPSYEQYF
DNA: TGTGCCAGCAGCCAAGAAGGCGGTCCTTCCTACGAGCAGTACTTC

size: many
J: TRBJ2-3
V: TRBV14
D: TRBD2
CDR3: CAGSLLAAGVGDTQYF
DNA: TGTGCCGGCAGCCTCCTGGCCGCGGGAGTTGGAGATACGCAGTATTTT

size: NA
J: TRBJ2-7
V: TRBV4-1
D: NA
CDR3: CPSSPRGGQRAYEQYF
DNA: TGCCCCAGCAGCCCACGAGGCGGACAGAGGGCCTACGAGCAGTACTTC

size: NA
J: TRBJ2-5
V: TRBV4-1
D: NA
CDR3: CASSQVPRRQETQYF
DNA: TGCGCCAGCAGTCAAGTTCCCAGGCGTCAAGAGACCCAGTACTTC

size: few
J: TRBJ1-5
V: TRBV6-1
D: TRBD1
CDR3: CAGSEDRGGQPQHF
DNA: TGTGCCGGTAGTGAAGACAGGGGAGGACAGCCCCAGCATTTT

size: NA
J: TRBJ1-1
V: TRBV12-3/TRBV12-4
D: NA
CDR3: CAGSPRMGSRYDTEAFF
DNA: TGTGCCGGCAGCCCCCGCATGGGTAGTAGGTACGACACTGAAGCTTTCTTT

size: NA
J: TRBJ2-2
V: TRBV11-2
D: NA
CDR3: CASNLVALAGTGELFF
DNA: TGTGCCAGCAACTTAGTGGCGCTTGCGGGAACTGGGGAACTGTTTTTT